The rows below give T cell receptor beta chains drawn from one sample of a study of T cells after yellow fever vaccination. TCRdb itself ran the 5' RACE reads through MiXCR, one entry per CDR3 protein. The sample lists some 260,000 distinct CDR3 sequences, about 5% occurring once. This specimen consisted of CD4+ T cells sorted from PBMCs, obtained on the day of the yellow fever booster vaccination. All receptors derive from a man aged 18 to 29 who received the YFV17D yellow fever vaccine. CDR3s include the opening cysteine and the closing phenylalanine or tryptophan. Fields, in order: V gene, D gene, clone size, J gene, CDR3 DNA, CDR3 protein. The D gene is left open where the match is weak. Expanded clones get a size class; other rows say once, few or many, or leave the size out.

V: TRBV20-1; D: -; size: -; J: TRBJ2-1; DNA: TGCAGTGCTAGAGACCGTAGACACCTCGGGGGAGCCTACAATGAGCAGTTCTTC; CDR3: CSARDRRHLGGAYNEQFF
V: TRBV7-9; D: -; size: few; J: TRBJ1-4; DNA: TGTGCCAGCAGCTTGGGGGCGCACACTAATGAAAAACTGTTTTTT; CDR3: CASSLGAHTNEKLFF
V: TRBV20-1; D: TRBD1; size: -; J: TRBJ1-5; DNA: TGCAGTGCTGGTCGGGACAGAAATCAGCCCCAGCATTTT; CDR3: CSAGRDRNQPQHF
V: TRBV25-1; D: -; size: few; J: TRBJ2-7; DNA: TGTGCCAGCAGTAGGGACACCGTCTACGAGCAGTACTTC; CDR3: CASSRDTVYEQYF
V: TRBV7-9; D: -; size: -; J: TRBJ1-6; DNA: TGTGCCAGCAGCTTAGCGGGCTCTGGGGTTTCACCCCTCCACTTT; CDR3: CASSLAGSGVSPLHF
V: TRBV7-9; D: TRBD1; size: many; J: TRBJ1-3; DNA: TGTGCCAGCAGCTTACAGGGACAGGGGCCCTCTGGAAACACCATATATTTT; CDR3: CASSLQGQGPSGNTIYF
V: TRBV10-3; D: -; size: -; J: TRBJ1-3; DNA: TGTGCCATCACCCTGGGGGGCTCTGGAAACACCATATATTTT; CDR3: CAITLGGSGNTIYF
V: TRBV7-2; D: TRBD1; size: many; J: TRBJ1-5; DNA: TGTGCCAGCAGCCAACAGGGGACGAGCAATCAGCCCCAGCATTTT; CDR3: CASSQQGTSNQPQHF
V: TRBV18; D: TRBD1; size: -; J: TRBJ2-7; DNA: TGTGCCAGCTCACCAGGGACAGGACTTTCCTACGAGCAGTACTTC; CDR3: CASSPGTGLSYEQYF
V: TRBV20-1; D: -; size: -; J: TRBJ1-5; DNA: TGCAGTGCTAGCCGTGGTGGAGGTCCCGGTGGGCCCCAGCATTTT; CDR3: CSASRGGGPGGPQHF
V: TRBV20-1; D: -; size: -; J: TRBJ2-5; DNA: TGCAGTGCTAGAGATCGGGTAGGGAGAGAGACCCAGTACTTC; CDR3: CSARDRVGRETQYF
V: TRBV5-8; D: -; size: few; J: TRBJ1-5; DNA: TGTGCCAGCAGCCCCACCCCCCAGCATTTT; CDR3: CASSPTPQHF
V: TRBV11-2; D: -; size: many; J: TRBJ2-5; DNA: TGTGCCAGCAGCGACCTTGGGCAGACCCAGTACTTC; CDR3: CASSDLGQTQYF
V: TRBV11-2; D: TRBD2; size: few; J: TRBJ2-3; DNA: TGTGCCAGCAGGTCACGGCTAGCGGGGGGTAGGGATACGCAGTATTTT; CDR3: CASRSRLAGGRDTQYF
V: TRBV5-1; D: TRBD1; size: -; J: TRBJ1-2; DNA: TGCGCCAGCAGCTTGGGGGAACAGGGGTTCTATGGCTACACCTTC; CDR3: CASSLGEQGFYGYTF
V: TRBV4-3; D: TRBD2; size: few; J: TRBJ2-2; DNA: TGCGCCAGCAGCTTTACTAGCGGGGGGACCGGGGAGCTGTTTTTT; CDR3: CASSFTSGGTGELFF
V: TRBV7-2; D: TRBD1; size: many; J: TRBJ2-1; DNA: TGTGCCAGCAGCCGACAGGGATTCAATGAGCAGTTCTTC; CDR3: CASSRQGFNEQFF
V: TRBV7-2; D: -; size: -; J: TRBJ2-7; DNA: TGTGCCAGCAGCGCCTCGCCTTACGAGCAGTACTTC; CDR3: CASSASPYEQYF
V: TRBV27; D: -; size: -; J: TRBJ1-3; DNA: TGTGCCAGCAGTATCGACGGGATAACCTCTGGAAACACCATATATTTT; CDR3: CASSIDGITSGNTIYF
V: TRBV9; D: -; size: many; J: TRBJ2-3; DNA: TGTGCCAGCAGCGTAGCTACGGGACGGAGCACAGATACGCAGTATTTT; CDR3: CASSVATGRSTDTQYF
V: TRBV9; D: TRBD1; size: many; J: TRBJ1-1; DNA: TGTGCCAGCAGCGCGGGACAGGTGAACACTGAAGCTTTCTTT; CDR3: CASSAGQVNTEAFF
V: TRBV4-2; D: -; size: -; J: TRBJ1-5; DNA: TGTGCCAGCAGCCGGGGGCTAAACAATCAGCCCCAGCATTTT; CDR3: CASSRGLNNQPQHF
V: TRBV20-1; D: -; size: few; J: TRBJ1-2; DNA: TGCAGTGCTAGCCACAGGGTACTAGGCTACACCTTC; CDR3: CSASHRVLGYTF
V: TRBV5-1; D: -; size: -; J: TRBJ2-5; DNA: TGCGCCAGCAGCTCCGGGACTTTCAAAGAGACCCAGTACTTC; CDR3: CASSSGTFKETQYF
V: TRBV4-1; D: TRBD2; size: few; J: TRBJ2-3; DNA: TGCGCCAGCAGCCAAGAACCGTGGGGACTAGCGGGAAGAGATACGCAGTATTTT; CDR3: CASSQEPWGLAGRDTQYF
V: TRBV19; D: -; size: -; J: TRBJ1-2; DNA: TGTGCCAGTAGTAGTACAGGGCGGTCTGAAGGCTACACCTTC; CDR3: CASSSTGRSEGYTF
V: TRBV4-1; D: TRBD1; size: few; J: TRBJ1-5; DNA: TGCGCCAGCAGCCACGTCCTACAGGGGAAAAATCAGCCCCAGCATTTT; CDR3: CASSHVLQGKNQPQHF
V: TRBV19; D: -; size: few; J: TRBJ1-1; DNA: TGTGCCAGTAGTATTGGGGGGAGCTTCACTGAAGCTTTCTTT; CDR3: CASSIGGSFTEAFF
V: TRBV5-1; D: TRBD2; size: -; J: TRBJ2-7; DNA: TGCGCCAGCAGCGTCCGTTCCGGGACTAGCGTCGAGCAGTACTTC; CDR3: CASSVRSGTSVEQYF